The T cell receptor (beta chain) described here comes from a study of blood T cell repertoires in COVID-19. Study-level background: T cells, B-cell-depleted T cells, or PBMCs supplied cDNA or gDNA.

Germline V CDR1 and CDR2: SGHRS, YFSETQ. V gave up 10 bases and J gave up 4 bases; unmatched junction bases: 17. The CDR3 covers 16 residues. As processed by the authors: Estimated nucleated cell counts came from reference gene primer amplification. Libraries were prepared by immunoSEQ multiplex PCR; TCRdb keeps only in-frame clonotypes and omits some of them. V and J calls and clone size are given by that table; D and trimming were obtained from the DNA. The sample gives around 150,000 clones, approximately 79% of which show up once; roughly 19% is in the top ten. This TCR was recovered from a woman aged 80 or older with acute or convalescent COVID-19. The genes are TRBV5-1 and TRBJ1-5, with 7 nucleotides matching TRBD1. Sequencing was performed on peripheral blood. CDR3 amino acids: CARLGTVLEINQPQHF. In DNA, the CDR3 is TGCGCCCGGCTTGGGACAGTGCTCGAAATTAATCAGCCCCAGCATTTT.